A selection of T cell receptor beta chains follows, all from one sample in a study of T cells after yellow fever vaccination. TCRdb ran MiXCR on the 5' RACE reads and lists one entry per CDR3 protein. The sample lists 250,000 to 400,000 distinct CDR3 sequences, approximately 4% occurring once. The input for sequencing was PBMCs, taken 15 days after the yellow fever booster vaccination. The source is a young man who received the YFV17D yellow fever vaccine. CDR3s include the opening cysteine and the closing phenylalanine or tryptophan. D genes are given only for firm matches. Only part of the rows carry a size: once, few, many, or a class if the clone is expanded.

abundance | j_gene | d_gene | v_gene | CDR3nt | CDR3aa
few | TRBJ2-1 | TRBD2 | TRBV18 | TGTGCCAGCTCACCCGTCAGCGGGGAAGTTGAGCAGTTCTTC | CASSPVSGEVEQFF
many | TRBJ2-2 | NA | TRBV24-1 | TGTGCCACCAGTGATTTGCAAGGTCGGCCTGAAGCCGGGGAGCTGTTTTTT | CATSDLQGRPEAGELFF
many | TRBJ1-2 | NA | TRBV21-1 | TGTGCCAGCATCCGACGGACTCCTAACTATGGCTACACCTTC | CASIRRTPNYGYTF
NA | TRBJ1-3 | TRBD1 | TRBV6-6 | TGTGCCAGCAGTTCGGACAGGGTGGGTGGAAACACCATATATTTT | CASSSDRVGGNTIYF
once | TRBJ2-1 | NA | TRBV5-1 | TGCGCCAGCAGCTTAGTGGGGAATGAGAAGTTCTTC | CASSLVGNEKFF
NA | TRBJ1-5 | NA | TRBV7-2 | TGTGCCAGCAGCTTAGTGCCCTGGACAGTCACACCGTATCAGCCCCAGCATTTT | CASSLVPWTVTPYQPQHF
few | TRBJ1-5 | NA | TRBV5-6 | TGTGCCAGCAGCTTGAAGGGGCTTGGTGAGCCCCAGCATTTT | CASSLKGLGEPQHF
many | TRBJ2-2 | NA | TRBV6-2/TRBV6-3 | TGTGCCAGCAGTTACTACGGGGCCCCAACGAACACCGGGGAGCTGTTTTTT | CASSYYGAPTNTGELFF
many | TRBJ1-2 | NA | TRBV12-3/TRBV12-4 | TGTGCCAGCAGCCTTCCCGCGGCCGCGTATGGCTACACCTTC | CASSLPAAAYGYTF
many | TRBJ1-4 | TRBD1 | TRBV20-1 | TGCAGTGCTTACCGACAGGGAGGGGAAAAACTGTTTTTT | CSAYRQGGEKLFF
many | TRBJ2-3 | TRBD2 | TRBV7-9 | TGTGCCAGCAGCTTATCCGCGGGGGACTTTACAGATACGCAGTATTTT | CASSLSAGDFTDTQYF
many | TRBJ2-5 | TRBD1 | TRBV2 | TGTGCCACACAGGGGTGGGAGACCCAGTACTTC | CATQGWETQYF
many | TRBJ2-1 | NA | TRBV5-6 | TGTGCCGGATCGGGGACGGACTACAATGAGCAGTTCTTC | CAGSGTDYNEQFF
NA | TRBJ1-5 | TRBD1 | TRBV20-1 | TGCAGTGCTAGCCGGGACAGCAATAATTTTCAGGCCCAGCATTTT | CSASRDSNNFQAQHF
NA | TRBJ2-1 | NA | TRBV18 | TGTGCCAGCTCACCACCGGCTAGCGATGAGCAGTTCTTC | CASSPPASDEQFF
few | TRBJ2-1 | TRBD2 | TRBV5-1 | TGCGCCAGCAGCTCCCTTAGCGGGGGGGCCAACAATGAGCAGTTCTTC | CASSSLSGGANNEQFF
many | TRBJ2-1 | NA | TRBV5-1 | TGCGCCAGCAGCTTTGAGGGCCCCCTGGGAAATGAGCAGTTCTTC | CASSFEGPLGNEQFF
few | TRBJ2-6 | NA | TRBV4-3 | TGCGCCAGCAGCCAGCGACGGGACATGGCCAACGTCCTGACTTTC | CASSQRRDMANVLTF
many | TRBJ2-6 | TRBD2 | TRBV5-6 | TGTGCCAGCAGCTTGGAGCTAGCGGGGGTGTTCTCTGGGGCCAACGTCCTGACTTTC | CASSLELAGVFSGANVLTF
NA | TRBJ1-4 | TRBD1 | TRBV28 | TGTGCCAGCACCGAAGATAGGACAGGGGGGGAAAAACTGTTTTTT | CASTEDRTGGEKLFF
many | TRBJ2-5 | NA | TRBV10-1 | TGCGCCAGCAGTGAGGGACACCAAGAGACCCAGTACTTC | CASSEGHQETQYF
few | TRBJ2-4 | NA | TRBV6-5 | TGTGCCAGCAGTCAACCCCTAGTGAACATTCAGTACTTC | CASSQPLVNIQYF
many | TRBJ2-5 | NA | TRBV29-1 | TGCAGCGTTGATACCGGGGCTCAAGAGACCCAGTACTTC | CSVDTGAQETQYF
NA | TRBJ2-6 | NA | TRBV28 | TGTGCCAGCAGCCGAACTCCTGAGGGGGATGGGGCCAACGTCCTGACTTTC | CASSRTPEGDGANVLTF
few | TRBJ1-1 | NA | TRBV20-1 | TGCAGTGCACAGGGACCCTACACTGAAGCTTTCTTT | CSAQGPYTEAFF
many | TRBJ2-5 | NA | TRBV4-3 | TGCGCCAGCAGCCAAGTACCTGGTGAGACCCAGTACTTC | CASSQVPGETQYF
NA | TRBJ2-3 | NA | TRBV7-2 | TGTGCCAGCCTCCGAGGGGCGGGGGCTGGAGATACGCAGTATTTT | CASLRGAGAGDTQYF
many | TRBJ1-2 | TRBD1 | TRBV12-3/TRBV12-4 | TGTGCCAGCAGCCCGGACAGGGCACTTGGCTACACCTTC | CASSPDRALGYTF
many | TRBJ2-1 | TRBD2 | TRBV7-9 | TGTGCCAGCAGCTTAGATAGCGGGGGCTGGAATGAGCAGTTCTTC | CASSLDSGGWNEQFF
NA | TRBJ1-6 | NA | TRBV12-3/TRBV12-4 | TGTGCCAGCAGTTTCTTTCCCAACGACGGCTTTTCACCCCTCCACTTT | CASSFFPNDGFSPLHF
NA | TRBJ2-5 | TRBD2 | TRBV7-2 | TGTGCCAGCAGCTTTACTAGCGGGGGCCGGGGGGAGACCCAGTACTTC | CASSFTSGGRGETQYF
few | TRBJ1-5 | TRBD1 | TRBV20-1 | TGCAGTGCTTCCAATCAGGGGGCAGGTCAGCCCCAGCATTTT | CSASNQGAGQPQHF
few | TRBJ1-5 | TRBD1 | TRBV7-2 | TGTGCCAGCAGCTTACAGGGGGCATATAGCAATCAGCCCCAGCATTTT | CASSLQGAYSNQPQHF
few | TRBJ1-2 | NA | TRBV20-1 | TGCAGTGCTAGTAACCGCTATGGCTACACCTTC | CSASNRYGYTF
many | TRBJ1-4 | NA | TRBV6-6 | TGTGCCAGCAGACCAGGAATACCGAAAGGACTGTTTTTT | CASRPGIPKGLFF
many | TRBJ2-5 | NA | TRBV9 | TGTGCCAGCAGCGGGGATCTTATCGAGACCCAGTACTTC | CASSGDLIETQYF
NA | TRBJ2-7 | NA | TRBV19 | TGTGCCAGTGGGTCGGACGGGAGCTCCTACGAGCAGTACTTC | CASGSDGSSYEQYF